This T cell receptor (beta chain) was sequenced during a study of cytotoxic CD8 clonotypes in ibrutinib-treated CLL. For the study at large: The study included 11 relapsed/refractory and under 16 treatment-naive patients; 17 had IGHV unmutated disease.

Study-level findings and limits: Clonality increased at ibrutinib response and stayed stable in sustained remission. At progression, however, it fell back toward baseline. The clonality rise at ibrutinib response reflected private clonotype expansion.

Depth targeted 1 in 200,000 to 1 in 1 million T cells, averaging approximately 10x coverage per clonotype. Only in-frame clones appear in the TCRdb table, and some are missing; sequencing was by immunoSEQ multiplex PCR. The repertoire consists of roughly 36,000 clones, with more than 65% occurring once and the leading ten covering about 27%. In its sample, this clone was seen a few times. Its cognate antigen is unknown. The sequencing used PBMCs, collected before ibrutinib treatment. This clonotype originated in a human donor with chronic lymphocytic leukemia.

CDR3: CASSLQTYNSPLHF. CDR3 DNA: TGTGCCAGCAGTCTCCAAACCTATAATTCACCCCTCCACTTT. V gene TRBV27 combines with J gene TRBJ1-6, with D unresolved. V was trimmed by 5 bases and J by 2 bases, leaving 7 bases between them. Germline V lookup: CDR1 MNHEY, CDR2 SMNVEV (reference sequence). The CDR3 is 14 residues long.